The rows below give T cell receptor beta chains drawn from one sample of a study of low-dose radiotherapy and immunotherapy resistance in tumors. TCRdb analysed the reads with MiXCR anew, one entry per CDR3 protein. This table has 60,000 or so distinct CDR3 sequences, approximately 26% appearing once. The sequenced sample was PBMCs, obtained before treatment. Receptor source: a male donor with rectosigmoid adenocarcinoma. Both conserved end residues are part of each CDR3. Each record gives: J gene, V gene, clone size, D gene, CDR3 protein, CDR3 DNA. The D gene is left open where the match is weak. Where a row states a size, it is once, few, many or the class of an expanded clone; other rows omit it.

J: TRBJ1-1
V: TRBV24-1
size: many
D: TRBD1
CDR3: CATSDSDREAFF
DNA: TGTGCCACCAGTGATTCGGACAGGGAAGCTTTCTTT

J: TRBJ1-6
V: TRBV7-9
size: many
D: -
CDR3: CASSPNQDRSYNSPLHF
DNA: TGTGCCAGCAGCCCCAACCAGGACCGCTCCTATAATTCACCCCTCCACTTT

J: TRBJ2-7
V: TRBV11-2
size: many
D: TRBD1
CDR3: CASSEGQGLPYEQYF
DNA: TGTGCCAGCAGCGAGGGACAGGGGTTACCCTACGAGCAGTACTTC

J: TRBJ2-2
V: TRBV7-6
size: many
D: -
CDR3: CASSHDRSLNTGELFF
DNA: TGTGCCAGCAGCCATGACAGGTCCCTTAACACCGGGGAGCTGTTTTTT

J: TRBJ1-2
V: TRBV4-3
size: many
D: -
CDR3: CASSQEGPMGHYGYTF
DNA: TGCGCCAGCAGCCAAGAGGGACCGATGGGCCACTATGGCTACACCTTC

J: TRBJ1-5
V: TRBV28
size: once
D: -
CDR3: CASSLGGFGNQPQHF
DNA: TGTGCCAGCAGTTTAGGGGGTTTCGGCAATCAGCCCCAGCATTTT

J: TRBJ2-5
V: TRBV5-1
size: many
D: TRBD1
CDR3: CASNQGALTQETQYF
DNA: TGCGCCAGCAATCAGGGGGCTCTTACACAAGAGACCCAGTACTTC

J: TRBJ2-5
V: TRBV13
size: -
D: TRBD2
CDR3: CASSGRLAGARQETQYF
DNA: TGTGCCAGCAGCGGTCGACTAGCGGGGGCCAGACAAGAGACCCAGTACTTC

J: TRBJ2-1
V: TRBV7-3
size: many
D: TRBD2
CDR3: CASSSSTSGRANEQFF
DNA: TGTGCCAGCAGTTCCTCGACTAGCGGGAGGGCAAATGAGCAGTTCTTC

J: TRBJ2-5
V: TRBV29-1
size: many
D: -
CDR3: CSVAFISETQYF
DNA: TGCAGCGTTGCCTTTATCTCAGAGACCCAGTACTTC

J: TRBJ2-1
V: TRBV25-1
size: -
D: -
CDR3: CASQVYNEQFF
DNA: TGTGCCAGCCAGGTCTACAATGAGCAGTTCTTC

J: TRBJ2-3
V: TRBV7-2
size: many
D: TRBD2
CDR3: CASSLGRGGSDTQYF
DNA: TGTGCCAGCAGCTTAGGGCGGGGGGGGTCAGATACGCAGTATTTT

J: TRBJ1-4
V: TRBV29-1
size: many
D: TRBD1
CDR3: CSVEEWGQYEKLFF
DNA: TGCAGCGTTGAAGAGTGGGGACAGTATGAAAAACTGTTTTTT

J: TRBJ1-1
V: TRBV5-1
size: many
D: TRBD1
CDR3: CASSLYGTGGETFF
DNA: TGCGCCAGCAGCTTGTATGGGACAGGGGGTGAGACTTTCTTT

J: TRBJ2-3
V: TRBV12-3/TRBV12-4
size: -
D: TRBD2
CDR3: CASSGLAGPSTDTQYF
DNA: TGTGCCAGCAGTGGACTAGCGGGGCCCAGCACAGATACGCAGTATTTT

J: TRBJ1-3
V: TRBV29-1
size: many
D: -
CDR3: CSVEPGNSGNTIYF
DNA: TGCAGCGTTGAGCCAGGCAACTCTGGAAACACCATATATTTT

J: TRBJ2-1
V: TRBV14
size: many
D: TRBD2
CDR3: CASSQDKGLAGGSYNEQFF
DNA: TGTGCCAGCAGCCAAGATAAGGGGCTAGCGGGAGGTTCCTACAATGAGCAGTTCTTC

J: TRBJ2-1
V: TRBV6-2/TRBV6-3
size: many
D: TRBD2
CDR3: CASSHPGGGEQFF
DNA: TGTGCCAGCAGTCACCCGGGGGGGGGTGAGCAGTTCTTC

J: TRBJ1-1
V: TRBV10-3
size: many
D: -
CDR3: CAISVGDTEAFF
DNA: TGTGCCATCTCCGTTGGGGACACTGAAGCTTTCTTT

J: TRBJ1-2
V: TRBV12-3/TRBV12-4
size: -
D: -
CDR3: CASSHIERPRYGYTF
DNA: TGTGCCAGCAGCCACATCGAGAGGCCGCGCTATGGCTACACCTTC

J: TRBJ2-7
V: TRBV20-1
size: many
D: -
CDR3: CSARGRYTVSYEQYF
DNA: TGCAGTGCTAGAGGCAGGTACACAGTCTCCTACGAGCAGTACTTC

J: TRBJ2-7
V: TRBV3-1
size: many
D: -
CDR3: CASSPDQATAYEQYF
DNA: TGTGCCAGCAGCCCCGATCAAGCGACCGCCTACGAGCAGTACTTC

J: TRBJ1-2
V: TRBV28
size: -
D: -
CDR3: CASSGHGYTF
DNA: TGTGCCAGCTCGGGACATGGCTACACCTTC

J: TRBJ2-5
V: TRBV24-1
size: once
D: -
CDR3: CATRGQKETQYF
DNA: TGTGCCACCAGGGGACAAAAGGAGACCCAGTACTTC

J: TRBJ2-1
V: TRBV5-1
size: -
D: TRBD2
CDR3: CASSISGIFGNEQFF
DNA: TGCGCCAGCAGCATTAGCGGGATTTTTGGTAATGAGCAGTTCTTC

J: TRBJ2-5
V: TRBV24-1
size: many
D: -
CDR3: CATSDLWGETQYF
DNA: TGTGCCACCAGTGATTTATGGGGAGAGACCCAGTACTTC

J: TRBJ1-1
V: TRBV7-8
size: -
D: TRBD1
CDR3: CASSSLGRGRGNTEAFF
DNA: TGTGCCAGCAGCTCATTAGGGAGGGGGCGAGGGAACACTGAAGCTTTCTTT

J: TRBJ2-7
V: TRBV9
size: many
D: -
CDR3: CASSDGTVTYEQYF
DNA: TGTGCCAGCAGCGATGGGACTGTTACCTACGAGCAGTACTTC

J: TRBJ1-5
V: TRBV2
size: many
D: -
CDR3: CASRVQGNQPQHF
DNA: TGTGCCAGCAGGGTCCAGGGCAATCAGCCCCAGCATTTT

J: TRBJ1-1
V: TRBV29-1
size: many
D: -
CDR3: CSATGRSAEAFF
DNA: TGCAGCGCGACAGGAAGATCGGCTGAAGCTTTCTTT

J: TRBJ1-2
V: TRBV29-1
size: many
D: TRBD1
CDR3: CSVAGTGSYGYTF
DNA: TGCAGCGTTGCCGGGACAGGGAGCTATGGCTACACCTTC

J: TRBJ2-5
V: TRBV2
size: -
D: -
CDR3: CASSPFAGGETQYF
DNA: TGTGCCAGCAGTCCCTTTGCGGGTGGGGAGACCCAGTACTTC

J: TRBJ2-4
V: TRBV24-1
size: many
D: TRBD1
CDR3: CATSDEDRGSKNIQYF
DNA: TGTGCCACCAGTGATGAGGACAGGGGTTCCAAAAACATTCAGTACTTC

J: TRBJ2-7
V: TRBV7-2
size: few
D: -
CDR3: CASSLASRAEQYF
DNA: TGTGCCAGCAGCTTAGCGAGCCGGGCCGAGCAGTACTTC

J: TRBJ2-7
V: TRBV2
size: many
D: TRBD2
CDR3: CASTDGLAGYEQYF
DNA: TGTGCCAGCACTGACGGACTAGCGGGTTACGAGCAGTACTTC

J: TRBJ2-3
V: TRBV5-4
size: many
D: TRBD2
CDR3: CASSSQRGGTDTQYF
DNA: TGTGCCAGCAGCTCCCAGCGGGGTGGGACAGATACGCAGTATTTT

J: TRBJ1-2
V: TRBV7-2
size: many
D: -
CDR3: CASSADQWGVYTF
DNA: TGTGCCAGCAGCGCGGACCAATGGGGGGTCTACACCTTC

J: TRBJ2-3
V: TRBV29-1
size: many
D: TRBD2
CDR3: CSVEGQERGGPDTQYF
DNA: TGCAGCGTTGAGGGTCAGGAGCGGGGGGGACCAGATACGCAGTATTTT

J: TRBJ1-5
V: TRBV24-1
size: medium-sized
D: TRBD1
CDR3: CATSLQGANQPQHF
DNA: TGTGCCACCAGTCTCCAGGGGGCGAATCAGCCCCAGCATTTT

J: TRBJ2-7
V: TRBV6-1
size: -
D: -
CDR3: CASSEEASEGYYEQYF
DNA: TGTGCCAGCAGTGAAGAGGCGAGCGAGGGCTACTACGAGCAGTACTTC

J: TRBJ2-5
V: TRBV7-2
size: many
D: -
CDR3: CASSLGGLETQYF
DNA: TGTGCCAGCAGCTTAGGGGGGCTAGAGACCCAGTACTTC

J: TRBJ2-1
V: TRBV3-1
size: many
D: TRBD2
CDR3: CASSQLTSGAYNEQFF
DNA: TGTGCCAGCAGCCAGCTGACTAGCGGCGCGTACAATGAGCAGTTCTTC

J: TRBJ2-2
V: TRBV6-5
size: many
D: -
CDR3: CASRQGGELFF
DNA: TGTGCCAGCAGACAGGGCGGGGAGCTGTTTTTT

J: TRBJ2-7
V: TRBV28
size: few
D: -
CDR3: CASSVVKGTYEQYF
DNA: TGTGCCAGCAGTGTAGTTAAGGGCACCTACGAGCAGTACTTC

J: TRBJ2-2
V: TRBV5-1
size: many
D: -
CDR3: CASSLGAADSGELFF
DNA: TGCGCCAGCAGCTTGGGGGCGGCGGATTCCGGGGAGCTGTTTTTT

J: TRBJ2-1
V: TRBV6-2/TRBV6-3
size: few
D: -
CDR3: CASSYLSGIPEQFF
DNA: TGTGCCAGCAGTTACCTGTCAGGGATTCCTGAGCAGTTCTTC

J: TRBJ1-5
V: TRBV10-3
size: many
D: TRBD1
CDR3: CAISESFGTGALSNQPQHF
DNA: TGTGCCATCAGTGAGTCGTTCGGGACAGGGGCCCTTAGCAATCAGCCCCAGCATTTT

J: TRBJ2-7
V: TRBV7-9
size: many
D: -
CDR3: CASSFRSGEGEQYF
DNA: TGTGCCAGCAGCTTCAGATCGGGAGAGGGCGAGCAGTACTTC

J: TRBJ1-2
V: TRBV28
size: -
D: -
CDR3: CASSLLGYSYGYTF
DNA: TGTGCCAGCAGTTTGTTGGGGTATAGCTATGGCTACACCTTC

J: TRBJ1-1
V: TRBV12-3/TRBV12-4
size: many
D: -
CDR3: CASRPGDRTEAFF
DNA: TGTGCCAGCAGGCCGGGGGATCGAACTGAAGCTTTCTTT

J: TRBJ1-2
V: TRBV7-8
size: many
D: -
CDR3: CASSLLRGHGYTF
DNA: TGTGCCAGCAGTTTACTGCGGGGCCATGGCTACACCTTC

J: TRBJ2-1
V: TRBV6-2/TRBV6-3
size: many
D: -
CDR3: CASSQGLDYNEQFF
DNA: TGTGCCAGCAGTCAGGGACTCGACTACAATGAGCAGTTCTTC

J: TRBJ1-5
V: TRBV6-2/TRBV6-3
size: many
D: -
CDR3: CASVKRGRSGNQPQHF
DNA: TGTGCCAGCGTCAAACGTGGGAGATCTGGCAATCAGCCCCAGCATTTT

J: TRBJ2-7
V: TRBV28
size: many
D: -
CDR3: CASSLGSWAEQYF
DNA: TGTGCCAGCAGTTTAGGATCTTGGGCCGAGCAGTACTTC

J: TRBJ2-3
V: TRBV12-3/TRBV12-4
size: many
D: TRBD2
CDR3: CASSPGLDPDTQYF
DNA: TGTGCCAGCAGTCCCGGACTAGATCCAGATACGCAGTATTTT